This T cell receptor (beta chain) was documented in a study of regulatory T cells in long-lasting Graves disease. Time point reported: persistent/refractory GD, antithyroid drugs over 5 years with positive TRAb. TCR sequences were obtained from RNA taken from PBMCs. For TCR beta, libraries came from iRepertoire HTBI primers and Arm-PCR of CDR3 regions. TCRdb used MiXCR to reprocess the multiplex PCR reads, holding one entry per CDR3 protein. The table records 650,000 to 700,000 distinct CDR3 sequences, 30% of them present only once. The CDR3 is 12 amino acids. V gave up 6 bases and J gave up 4 bases; unmatched junction bases: 4. CDR1 is SQVTM and CDR2 is ANQGSEA in the germline V gene.

The TCR originated in a female donor with Graves disease. Sequencing used peripheral blood mononuclear cells (PBMCs), obtained when the disease was refractory, from a patient treated with antithyroid drugs. The rearrangement joins TRBV29-1 to TRBJ1-1, with TRBD1 identical over 8 bases. CDR3 in amino acids: CSVRTGSTEAFF. The CDR3 coding sequence is TGCAGCGTCAGGACAGGGAGCACTGAAGCTTTCTTT.